This entry lists 8 T cell receptor beta chains sequenced from one sample in a study of blood T cell repertoires in COVID-19. Repertoires were generated with immunoSEQ multiplex PCR, while TCRdb's copy carries only in-frame clones and drops some. Of about 24,000 clones in the sample, about 82% were seen once. Sequenced material: peripheral blood. The receptor source for this set is a human donor with active COVID-19. The donor label of this sample is uncertain.

This chain uses TRBV5-1 with TRBJ2-1, with D possibly being TRBD1 (6 bases). The CDR3 loop spans 10 amino acids. The germline V gene has CDR1 SGHRS and CDR2 YFSETQ. The CDR3 region has the DNA TGCTACGGACTGGGGGCTCCACAGTTCTTC. It specifies CYGLGAPQFF.

V usage is TRBV7-3 and J usage is TRBJ1-3, with 8 bases identical to TRBD1. Trimming removed 5 bases from V and 8 bases from J; junction bases left unmatched: 8. CDR3 size: 14 residues. Germline V gene sequence: CDR1 SGHTA, CDR2 FQGTGA. The CDR3: CASSQRGQGDTIYF. In nucleotides, the CDR3 is TGTGCCAGCAGCCAACGCGGACAGGGAGACACCATATATTTT.

V usage is TRBV21-1 and J usage is TRBJ1-1; the table's D call TRBD1 went unverified against the DNA. TRBV21-1 is recorded as a pseudogene. This CDR3 is built from 15 residues. This CDR3 is CASSLLGQENTEAFF. The CDR3 bases are TGTGCCAGCAGCCTCCTGGGACAGGAGAACACTGAAGCTTTCTTT.

The rearrangement uses TRBV4-2 and TRBJ1-2; possibly TRBD1 for D (6 bases). The V end was cut by 0 bases, the J end by 4 bases, with 12 bases between. Germline V gives CDR1 LGHNA, CDR2 YNFKEQ. The CDR3 extends over 15 amino acids. CDR3 sequence reads: CASSQDTGPVYGYTF. Written as DNA, the CDR3 is TGTGCCAGCAGCCAAGATACAGGGCCTGTCTATGGCTACACCTTC.

This clone has a single count. The gene calls are TRBV5-1 and TRBJ2-3, with 14 positions matching TRBD2. Germline CDR1 and CDR2: SGHRS and YFSETQ. This CDR3 region has 18 residues. Trimming removed 4 bases from V and 0 bases from J; junction bases left unmatched: 7. The CDR3 protein is CASSLGLAGGHSTDTQYF. Here the CDR3 DNA reads TGCGCCAGCAGCCTAGGACTAGCGGGGGGTCATAGCACAGATACGCAGTATTTT.

This chain connects TRBV20-1 to TRBJ1-2; D is unresolved. Trimming pared 0 bases from V and 12 bases from J, leaving 11 bases between. This CDR3 region has 11 residues. From germline, CDR1 is DFQATT and CDR2 SNEGSKA (reference sequence). CDR3 residues: CSARDREPHTF. As DNA, the CDR3 is TGCAGTGCTAGAGATAGGGAGCCCCACACCTTC.

The chain uses TRBV27 and TRBJ1-1; D perhaps matches TRBD1 (5 bases). Germline-derived CDR1 and CDR2 are MNHEY and SMNVEV (reference sequence). Deletions cut 0 bases from V and 2 bases from J, with 10 bases between. This CDR3 is 15 amino acids long. CDR3: CASSLSGPGNTEAFF. The CDR3 region has the DNA TGTGCCAGCAGTTTATCGGGGCCGGGTAACACTGAAGCTTTCTTT.

The rearrangement joins TRBV28 to TRBJ2-7; 7 bases line up with TRBD2. The trim removed 5 bases at V and 7 bases at J, leaving 14 bases unmatched. The CDR3 loop spans 15 amino acids. Germline V gives CDR1 MDHEN, CDR2 SYDVKM. The CDR3 sequence: CASSAPDGGSWEQYF. As DNA, the CDR3 is TGTGCCAGCAGTGCCCCGGACGGGGGGTCGTGGGAGCAGTACTTC.